This T cell receptor beta chain was captured in a study of blood T cell repertoires in COVID-19. The method was immunoSEQ multiplex PCR; TCRdb's version includes in-frame clones alone and lacks a portion of them. This table holds 150,000 to 200,000 clones, 78% found once. CDR1 and CDR2 from the germline V gene are DFQATT and SNEGSKA (reference sequence). V dropped 3 bases and J dropped 3 bases, with 14 bases sitting between them. This CDR3 spans 14 amino acids. The specimen was peripheral blood. The chain is built from TRBV20-1 and TRBJ1-1, with D perhaps matching TRBD1 (5 bases). The receptor was isolated from a woman at least 80 years old with active or convalescent COVID-19. The CDR3 sequence: CSASRVQGHTEAFF. Here the CDR3 DNA reads TGCAGTGCTAGTAGGGTCCAGGGTCACACTGAAGCTTTCTTT.